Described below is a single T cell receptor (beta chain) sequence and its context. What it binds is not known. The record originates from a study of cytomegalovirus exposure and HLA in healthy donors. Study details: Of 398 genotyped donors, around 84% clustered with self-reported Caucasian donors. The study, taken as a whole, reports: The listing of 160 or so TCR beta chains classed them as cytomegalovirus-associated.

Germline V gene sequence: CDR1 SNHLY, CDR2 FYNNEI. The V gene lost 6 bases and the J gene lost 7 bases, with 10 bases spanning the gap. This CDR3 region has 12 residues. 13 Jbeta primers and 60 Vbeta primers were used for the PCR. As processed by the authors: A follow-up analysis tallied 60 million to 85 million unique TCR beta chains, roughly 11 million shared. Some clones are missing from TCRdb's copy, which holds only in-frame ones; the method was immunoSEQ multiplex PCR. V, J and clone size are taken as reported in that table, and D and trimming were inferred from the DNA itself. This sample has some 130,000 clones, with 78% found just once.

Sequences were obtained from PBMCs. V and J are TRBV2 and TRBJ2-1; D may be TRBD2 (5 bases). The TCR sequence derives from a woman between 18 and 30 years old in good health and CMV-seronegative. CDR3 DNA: TGTGCCAGCAGACCAGGCGGGAATGAGCAGTTCTTC. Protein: CASRPGGNEQFF.